This T cell receptor (beta chain) was identified in a study of naive and memory T cell subsets. Study results and limitations: In CD4 and CD8 cells, diversity dropped from naive through EMRA.

In regard to this clonotype: Its antigen is unknown.

Germline values: CDR1 SGHTA, CDR2 FQGNSA. With 5 bases removed from V and 4 bases from J, the gap between germline ends came to 14 bases. The CDR3 is 15 amino acids. The beta constant-region primer was an equimolar mix of two oligonucleotides covering TRBC1 and TRBC2. Ligated cDNA was amplified by four rounds of PCR with nested alpha and beta constant-region primers and SP2. MiXCR, run by TCRdb on the UMI-ligation and nested PCR reads, gives a single entry per CDR3 protein. Here the sample spans more than 100,000 distinct CDR3 sequences, approximately 37% being singletons. Sequential positive selection took CD4 T cells first, then CD8 T cells.

This chain uses TRBV7-2 with TRBJ2-2; D not resolved. The receptor's source is a human donor in good health. Sequenced material: central memory CD4+ T cells from blood. The CDR3 nucleotides are TGTGCCAGCAGCCTTCTTGGTTCGGGCACCGGGGAGCTGTTTTTT. It yields the protein CASSLLGSGTGELFF.